The clone carrying this T cell receptor beta chain has ten or more counts. What it recognizes is unknown. PBMCs were isolated by Ficoll-Paque density gradient centrifugation, using about 9.2 ml of fresh peripheral blood as the starting material. The V gene lost 4 bases and the J gene lost 2 bases, with 9 bases spanning the gap. Germline loops: CDR1 MNHNS, CDR2 SASEGT. The CDR3 length is 13 residues. The entry originates in a study of Graves' ophthalmopathy and Graves' hyperthyroidism. Study background: At initial diagnosis, peripheral blood was obtained, and this preceded any treatment.

TCR beta CDR3 amplification used RNA transcripts. An opening RT-PCR round employed HTBI primers and preceded a second-round multiplex PCR. In TCRdb, the multiplex PCR reads were re-called with MiXCR into one record per CDR3 protein. This table has about 370,000 distinct CDR3 sequences, about a sixth appearing once. Overall study findings and caveats: Blood also carried most expanded thyroid clonotypes exceeding 0.001 frequency. A 13-signature model separated ophthalmopathy from stable hyperthyroidism, approximately 87% sensitivity, 65% to 82% specificity.

The sequenced material came from peripheral blood. This sequence was found in a woman between 18 and 30 years old with Graves' ophthalmopathy. The chain links TRBV6-1 to TRBJ2-7; D remains unclear. CDR3 sequence reads: CASSATWAYEQYF. In DNA form, the CDR3 reads TGTGCCAGCAGTGCCACTTGGGCCTACGAGCAGTACTTC.